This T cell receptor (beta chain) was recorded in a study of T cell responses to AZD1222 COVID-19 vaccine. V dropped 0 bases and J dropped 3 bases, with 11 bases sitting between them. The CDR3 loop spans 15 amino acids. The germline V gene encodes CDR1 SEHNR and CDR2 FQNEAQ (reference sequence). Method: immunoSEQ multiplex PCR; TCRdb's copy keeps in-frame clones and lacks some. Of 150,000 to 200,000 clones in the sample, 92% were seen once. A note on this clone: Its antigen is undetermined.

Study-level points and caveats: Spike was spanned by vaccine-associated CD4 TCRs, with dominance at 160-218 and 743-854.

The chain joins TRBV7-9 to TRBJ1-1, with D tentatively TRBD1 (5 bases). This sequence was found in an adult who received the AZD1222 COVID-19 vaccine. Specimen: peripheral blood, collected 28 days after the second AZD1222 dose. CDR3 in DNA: TGTGCCAGCAGCTTAGCTCAGGGTTCGGACACTGAAGCTTTCTTT. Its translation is CASSLAQGSDTEAFF.